This entry lists 15 T cell receptor beta chains sequenced from one sample in a study of blood T cell repertoires in COVID-19. Sequenced by immunoSEQ multiplex PCR; TCRdb stores in-frame clones only, minus some. The sample includes fewer than 500,000 clones, roughly 88% of them seen just once. Sequencing was done on a sample of PBMCs or T cells enriched from blood (not recorded which). The receptors originated from a woman in her twenties or thirties with acute COVID-19.

About this clone: The junction departs from the called germline gene at one end, perhaps through a read error. This chain links TRBV6-5 with TRBJ1-6, with 7 bases that match TRBD1. The CDR3 runs 12 residues. Germline lookup yields CDR1 MNHEY and CDR2 SVGAGI. In DNA form, the CDR3 reads TGTGCCAGCAGTCCTGCCCTCGGGACAGTGATTTTT. Its translation is CASSPALGTVIF.

This chain uses TRBV14 with TRBJ2-1; TRBD2 agrees at 9 bases. The CDR3 totals 17 residues. The V and J ends lost 1 base and 1 base, in that order; junction bases with no gene match: 5. Germline V gives CDR1 SGHDN, CDR2 FVKESK. The CDR3 DNA reads TGTGCCAGCAGCCAAGGGTTAGCGGGGGAGTCCTACAATGAGCAGTTCTTC. It encodes CASSQGLAGESYNEQFF.

The rearrangement joins TRBV19 to TRBJ1-6; 7 bases align to TRBD1. The CDR3 length is 14 residues. Germline trimming cut 6 bases from V and 9 bases from J; bases unmatched to any gene: 8. The germline CDR1 and CDR2 sequences are LNHDA and SQIVND (reference sequence). For the CDR3, the DNA is TGTGCCAGTAGCCCGAACAGGGGAGGTTCACCCCTCCACTTT. Residues: CASSPNRGGSPLHF.

This clone was observed a few times. This rearrangement joins TRBV5-1 to TRBJ2-4, with 7 bases identical to TRBD1. There are 16 residues in the CDR3. The germline V gene has CDR1 SGHRS and CDR2 YFSETQ. V gave up 4 bases and J gave up 1 base; unmatched junction bases: 8. The DNA of the CDR3 is TGCGCCAGCAGCCTCGGACAGGTGCTGGCCAAAAACATTCAGTACTTC. Its protein product is CASSLGQVLAKNIQYF.

The rearrangement uses TRBV4-2 and TRBJ1-5; 9 positions agree with TRBD1. Germline-derived CDR1 and CDR2 are LGHNA and YNFKEQ. V lost 4 bases to trimming and J lost 5 bases; unmatched junction nucleotides: 6. CDR3 length: 15 amino acids. CDR3 residues: CASSPRDRAYQPQHF. The CDR3 bases are TGTGCCAGCAGCCCCCGGGACAGGGCTTATCAGCCCCAGCATTTT.

The CDR3, as DNA: TGTGCCAGCAGCGTAACAGGGCTGAACACTGAAGCTTTCTTT. It translates to CASSVTGLNTEAFF. The chain joins TRBV7-9 to TRBJ1-1; a possible D gene is TRBD1 (6 bases). This CDR3 region has 14 residues. The ends were cut back, 5 bases at V and 0 bases at J, with 10 bases in the middle. The V gene's germline CDR1 is SEHNR and CDR2 FQNEAQ (reference sequence).

The V and J genes are TRBV24-1 and TRBJ2-5; 7 nucleotides align to TRBD1. V trimming: 1 base; J trimming: 3 bases; junction bases outside the gene matches: 7. The CDR3 loop spans 16 amino acids. Germline CDR1 reads KGHDR; CDR2 reads SFDVKD. The CDR3, as DNA: TGTGCCACCAGTGATTTCAGAAACAGGGGAGAAGAGACCCAGTACTTC. Translating it yields CATSDFRNRGEETQYF.

The CDR3 loop reads CASRVRGPRDEKLFF. The DNA for the CDR3 is TGCGCCAGCAGGGTCAGGGGCCCCCGGGATGAAAAACTGTTTTTT. The chain links TRBV10-1 to TRBJ1-4; possibly TRBD1 for D (6 bases). Germline V gene sequence: CDR1 WNHNN, CDR2 SYGVQD (reference sequence). This CDR3 is 15 amino acids long. The V end was cut by 6 bases, the J end by 6 bases, with 17 bases between.

The CDR3 bases are TGTGCCACCCAACCGCCGGGCAGGGGTAGCAATCAGCCCCAGCATTTT. Its protein product is CATQPPGRGSNQPQHF. V usage is TRBV19 and J usage is TRBJ1-5, with D possibly TRBD1 on 6 matching bases. CDR3 size: 16 residues. The germline CDR1 and CDR2 sequences are LNHDA and SQIVND (reference sequence). V lost 10 bases and J 0 bases, leaving 19 bases between the germline ends.

The chain has TRBV5-4 and TRBJ2-1; maybe TRBD1 (5 bases). Looked up from germline, CDR1 is SGHNT and CDR2 is YYREEE (reference sequence). This CDR3 comprises 13 residues. V was shortened by 5 bases and J by 10 bases, with 16 bases between the two germline ends. CDR3 loop: CASSLGVNGEQFF. In DNA, the CDR3 is TGTGCCAGCAGTCTAGGGGTCAACGGAGAGCAGTTCTTC.

V is TRBV9 and J is TRBJ2-7; maybe TRBD2 (7 bases). Trimming pared 7 bases from V and 2 bases from J, leaving 13 bases between. This CDR3 region has 13 residues. Germline CDR1 is SGDLS and CDR2 is YYNGEE. CDR3 in amino acids: CASGQGRAYEQYF. The CDR3 nucleotides read TGTGCCAGCGGGCAGGGGAGGGCCTACGAGCAGTACTTC.

The chain joins TRBV29-1 to TRBJ1-2; weak D call: TRBD1 (5 bases). Germline CDR1 reads SQVTM; CDR2 reads ANQGSEA. This CDR3 is 15 amino acids long. V lost 6 bases, J lost 6 bases, and 23 bases lay in between. The CDR3: CSVPRQGSREDGYTF. The CDR3 DNA follows: TGCAGCGTCCCAAGGCAGGGTTCAAGAGAGGATGGCTACACCTTC.

The V gene is TRBV10-3, the J gene TRBJ2-1, with TRBD2 identical over 14 bases. The trim removed 2 bases at V and 4 bases at J, leaving 4 bases unmatched. The CDR3 is 17 residues long. Germline V lookup: CDR1 ENHRY, CDR2 SYGVKD. The CDR3 sequence: CAISELGTSGGYNEQFF. The CDR3 DNA sequence: TGTGCCATCAGTGAGCTCGGGACTAGCGGGGGTTACAATGAGCAGTTCTTC.

This chain uses TRBV5-1 with TRBJ1-5; D remains unclear. CDR3 size: 14 residues. Looked up from germline, CDR1 is SGHRS and CDR2 is YFSETQ. In DNA form, the CDR3 reads TGCGCGCTCCTCGGTACCACTAGCAATCAGCCCCAGCATTTT. Its protein product is CALLGTTSNQPQHF.

V and J are TRBV3-1 (or the pseudogene TRBV3-2) and TRBJ1-6, with D possibly TRBD1 on 6 matching bases. The V end was cut by 4 bases, the J end by 6 bases, with 10 bases between. The CDR3 consists of 14 residues. Germline CDR1 LGHDT, CDR2 YNNKEL (reference sequence). CDR3 loop: CASSPGHGNSPLHF. CDR3 DNA: TGTGCCAGCAGCCCGGGACATGGTAATTCACCCCTCCACTTT.